Listed here are 13 T cell receptor beta chains from one sample, sequenced in a study of blood T cell repertoires in COVID-19. The repertoire was sequenced with immunoSEQ multiplex PCR; TCRdb's copy has only in-frame clones and lacks some. The sample lists about 98,000 clones, 75% to 95% occurring once. The sample taken for sequencing was peripheral blood. The receptors come from a man aged 18 to 30 with acute or convalescent COVID-19.

V is TRBV5-1 and J is TRBJ2-7; TRBD2 might be the D (6 bases). The germline CDR1 and CDR2 sequences are SGHRS and YFSETQ. The V end lost 3 bases, the J end lost 3 bases, and 13 bases lay between the germline ends. The CDR3 has 14 residues. The CDR3 loop reads CASSSPKDYYEQYF. The CDR3 region has the DNA TGCGCCAGCAGCTCGCCGAAGGACTACTACGAGCAGTACTTC.

The CDR3, as DNA: TGTGCCAGCAGTTTAGTCTCAAACACCATATATTTT. This encodes CASSLVSNTIYF. The J gene is TRBJ1-3, the V gene TRBV12-3 or TRBV12-4; D not certain. The V and J ends lost 1 base and 6 bases respectively, with 4 bases between them. The CDR3 loop spans 12 amino acids.

The chain has TRBV19 and TRBJ1-6, with D possibly matching TRBD1 (6 bases). The CDR3 is made up of 15 amino acids. Germline loops: CDR1 LNHDA, CDR2 SQIVND (reference sequence). V lost 6 bases to trimming and J lost 6 bases, with 15 bases between them. CDR3 residues: CASSQTDRSNSPLHF. As DNA, the CDR3 is TGTGCCAGTAGCCAGACAGACAGGTCTAATTCACCCCTCCACTTT.

V usage is TRBV5-1 and J usage is TRBJ1-3; 7 bases agree with TRBD1. This CDR3 is built from 16 residues. Germline CDR1 and CDR2: SGHRS and YFSETQ. The V gene end was trimmed by 4 bases and the J gene end by 4 bases; junction bases not matched to a gene: 11. CDR3 DNA: TGCGCCAGCAGCCCCCGACTTACAGGGGCGGGAAACACCATATATTTT. Its protein product is CASSPRLTGAGNTIYF.

The V and J genes are TRBV18 and TRBJ1-1, with D uncertain. Trimming pared 9 bases from V and 2 bases from J, leaving 10 bases between. This CDR3 region has 12 residues. Germline values: CDR1 KGHSH, CDR2 LQKENI. The CDR3 spells CASLLYNTEAFF. The CDR3 DNA follows: TGTGCCAGTCTCCTTTATAACACTGAAGCTTTCTTT.

This rearrangement joins TRBV2 to TRBJ1-2; D remains ambiguous. V dropped 1 base and J dropped 8 bases, with 14 bases sitting between them. Germline V gene data show CDR1 as SNHLY and CDR2 as FYNNEI. CDR3 size: 14 residues. CDR3 in amino acids: CASSEEARLGGYTF. As DNA, the CDR3 is TGTGCCAGCAGTGAAGAGGCGCGACTCGGGGGCTACACCTTC.

As for this clone: A junction end diverges from the germline sequence, so it may reflect a read error. The chain carries TRBV9 and TRBJ1-1, with TRBD1 matching 7 bases. There are 15 residues in the CDR3. Looked up from germline, CDR1 is SGDLS and CDR2 is YYNGEE. The CDR3 sequence is CASSIPGGLKTEAFF. DNA for the CDR3: TGTGCCAGCAGCATACCAGGGGGACTGAAGACTGAAGCTTTCTTT.

The J gene is TRBJ1-1, the V gene TRBV15; 7 nucleotides line up with TRBD1. V lost 3 bases to trimming and J lost 1 base; unmatched junction nucleotides: 5. The CDR3 has 15 amino acids. Germline lookup yields CDR1 LNHNV and CDR2 YYDKDF (reference sequence). DNA for the CDR3: TGTGCCACCAGCAGCTCTAGGACAGGGAACACTGAAGCTTTCTTT. Protein sequence: CATSSSRTGNTEAFF.

About this clone itself: The sample has other DNA sequences that encode this CDR3 too. The chain has TRBV6-5 and TRBJ1-2; 8 nucleotides line up with TRBD1. The CDR3 has 13 amino acids. The junction had 2 bases not matched to a gene; V was cut back by 6 bases and J by 2 bases. CDR1 and CDR2 from the germline V gene are MNHEY and SVGAGI. CDR3 protein: CASRDRENYGYTF. CDR3 DNA: TGTGCCAGCAGGGACAGGGAAAACTATGGCTACACCTTC.

The V gene is TRBV6-6, the J gene TRBJ2-5; 9 bases are a match to TRBD1. Germline V CDR1 and CDR2: MNHNY, SVGAGI (reference sequence). V gave up 5 bases and J gave up 4 bases; unmatched junction bases: 8. The CDR3 runs 15 residues. The CDR3 DNA reads TGTGCCAGCAGTCTTGGACAGGGGAAGGGAGAGACCCAGTACTTC. This sequence encodes CASSLGQGKGETQYF.

The gene calls are TRBV18 and TRBJ1-3, with TRBD1 matching 11 bases. This CDR3 has 17 residues. Germline CDR1 is KGHSH and CDR2 is LQKENI. The V and J ends lost 5 bases and 2 bases, in that order; junction bases with no gene match: 8. The CDR3 here is CASSASRDRGTGNTIYF. For the CDR3, the DNA is TGTGCCAGCTCAGCATCTCGGGACAGGGGGACTGGAAACACCATATATTTT.

V and J are TRBV7-9 and TRBJ2-4; 7 bases match TRBD1. V lost 5 bases, J lost 8 bases, and 9 bases stayed unmatched. Germline V gives CDR1 SEHNR, CDR2 FQNEAQ (reference sequence). The CDR3 consists of 14 residues. CDR3 sequence reads: CASSVTGLKDIQYF. CDR3 sequence (DNA): TGTGCCAGCAGCGTGACAGGGCTTAAGGACATTCAGTACTTC.

Written as DNA, the CDR3 is TGCGCCAGCAGTGAGACAGGGGGCTATGGCTACACCTTC. Translated: CASSETGGYGYTF. The chain links TRBV10-1 to TRBJ1-2; TRBD1 agrees at 8 bases. This CDR3 contains 13 residues. Germline V CDR1 and CDR2: WNHNN, SYGVQD (reference sequence). The junction had 0 bases not matched to a gene; V was cut back by 2 bases and J by 4 bases.